What follows are 28 T cell receptor beta chains derived from one specimen sequenced in a study of blood T cell repertoires in COVID-19. Data came from immunoSEQ multiplex PCR; TCRdb stores just in-frame clones and leaves some out. The table shows fewer than 20,000 clones, with 80% to 90% occurring only once. Input material: peripheral blood. Receptors originate from a man in his 70s in a cohort sampled during active COVID-19.

This chain links TRBV7-6 with TRBJ1-6; 9 bases line up with TRBD1. The germline gives CDR1 SGHVS, CDR2 FNYEAQ. Trimming at V came to 4 bases and at J to 10 bases, leaving 5 bases not matched to a gene. The CDR3 contains 14 residues. The CDR3 DNA reads as TGTGCCAGCAGCTCTGGGACAGGGATCTCACCCCTCCACTTT. The encoded protein is CASSSGTGISPLHF.

This rearrangement joins TRBV29-1 to TRBJ2-1; 9 bases map to TRBD1. The V gene end was trimmed by 5 bases and the J gene end by 4 bases; junction bases not matched to a gene: 6. Germline CDR1 SQVTM, CDR2 ANQGSEA. The CDR3 is made up of 14 amino acids. The CDR3 sequence is CSVIGTGTYNEQFF. The CDR3, as DNA: TGCAGCGTTATAGGGACAGGGACATACAATGAGCAGTTCTTC.

J is TRBJ2-1 and V is TRBV6-5, with D possibly TRBD2 on 5 matching bases. This CDR3 is 15 amino acids long. Germline CDR1 MNHEY, CDR2 SVGAGI. Trimming took 7 bases from V and 0 from J, leaving 13 bases between them. The CDR3 DNA reads TGTGCCAGCAACGCCCGCGGAGGCTCCTACAATGAGCAGTTCTTC. Its translation: CASNARGGSYNEQFF.

The V and J genes are TRBV7-9 and TRBJ1-5, with D possibly matching TRBD1 (5 bases). V was clipped by 3 bases and J by 2 bases, with 8 bases between them. Germline V CDR1 and CDR2: SEHNR, FQNEAQ (reference sequence). The CDR3 consists of 14 residues. CDR3 in amino acids: CASSLGGGNQPQHF. The CDR3 bases are TGTGCCAGCAGCTTGGGGGGGGGCAATCAGCCCCAGCATTTT.

The rearrangement joins TRBV7-9 to TRBJ1-1, with D perhaps TRBD1 (5 bases). The ends were cut back, 5 bases at V and 4 bases at J, with 14 bases in the middle. The CDR3 consists of 14 residues. CDR1 SEHNR and CDR2 FQNEAQ come from the germline V gene (reference sequence). CDR3 nucleotides: TGTGCCAGCAGCCCACAGGTTATTAGCACTGAAGCTTTCTTT. It yields the protein CASSPQVISTEAFF.

The chain couples TRBV28 to TRBJ1-5, with D possibly TRBD1 on 5 matching bases. The CDR3 covers 13 residues. Germline assignment: CDR1 MDHEN and CDR2 SYDVKM. Trimming pared 5 bases from V and 3 bases from J, leaving 8 bases between. The CDR3 sequence: CASSMTVNQPQHF. In nucleotides, the CDR3 is TGTGCCAGCAGTATGACAGTCAATCAGCCCCAGCATTTT.

The genes are TRBV5-1 and TRBJ2-7, with 8 nucleotides matching TRBD1. From germline, CDR1 is SGHRS and CDR2 YFSETQ. The CDR3 spans 15 residues. J was trimmed by 2 bases and V by 3 bases; bases with no gene match: 7. The CDR3 DNA sequence: TGCGCCAGCAGCTACCAGGGACAGGATGCCTACGAGCAGTACTTC. Its protein product is CASSYQGQDAYEQYF.

V is TRBV5-1 and J is TRBJ2-1, with 8 bases lining up with TRBD2. Germline CDR1 SGHRS, CDR2 YFSETQ. V lost 4 bases, J lost 7 bases, and 7 bases stayed unmatched. This CDR3 spans 14 amino acids. This CDR3 reads CASSSGRSGNEQFF. CDR3 coding DNA: TGCGCCAGCAGCAGCGGGAGATCGGGGAATGAGCAGTTCTTC.

The chain recombines TRBV5-6 with TRBJ2-1, with 8 bases that match TRBD2. This CDR3 contains 15 residues. Germline lookup yields CDR1 SGHDT and CDR2 YYEEEE. The junction had 10 bases not matched to a gene; V was cut back by 6 bases and J by 5 bases. CDR3 nucleotides: TGTGCCAGCACCCCGGGGCTAGCGGGTAACAATGAGCAGTTCTTC. It yields the protein CASTPGLAGNNEQFF. Looking up the rest from reference TRBV5-6 and TRBJ2-1 gives the full variable domain: DAGVTQSPTHLIKTRGQQVTLRCSPKSGHDTVSWYQQALGQGPQFIFQYYEEEERQRGNFPDRFSGHQFPNYSSELNVNALLLGDSALYLCASTPGLAGNNEQFFGPGTRLTVL.

The chain combines TRBV21-1 with TRBJ2-1; no DNA check was done on the table's D call, TRBD2. TRBV21-1 is given as a pseudogene. The CDR3 contains 17 residues. This chain's CDR3 is CASSKEDGGRESNEQFF. Here the CDR3 DNA reads TGTGCCAGCAGCAAAGAAGACGGGGGGAGGGAGTCCAATGAGCAGTTCTTC.

This chain joins TRBV5-5 and TRBJ2-5; no reliable D call. Trimming shortened V by 0 bases and J by 4 bases, and 10 bases separated the two germline ends. The CDR3 has 14 amino acids. CDR1 and CDR2 (germline): SGHKS, YYEKEE (reference sequence). CDR3 sequence (DNA): TGTGCCAGCAGCTTGGTCGGTCGCGGAGAGACCCAGTACTTC. This translates into CASSLVGRGETQYF.

V usage is TRBV6-6 and J usage is TRBJ1-2; 9 positions match TRBD1. The germline V gene has CDR1 MNHNY and CDR2 SVGAGI (reference sequence). The ends lost 7 bases at V and 4 bases at J; junction bases unmatched: 7. This CDR3 spans 14 amino acids. The CDR3 reads CASTLTGGSYGYTF. The CDR3 DNA sequence: TGTGCCAGCACCTTAACAGGGGGCTCCTATGGCTACACCTTC.

The chain carries TRBV4-3 and TRBJ2-7, with 8 bases fitting TRBD1. J was trimmed by 4 bases and V by 0 bases; bases with no gene match: 8. Germline V gene lookup returns CDR1 LGHNA and CDR2 YSLEER. This CDR3 spans 16 amino acids. The CDR3 loop reads CASSQDRGQAGYEQYF. The CDR3 DNA reads as TGCGCCAGCAGCCAAGATAGGGGACAGGCGGGGTACGAGCAGTACTTC.

The chain combines TRBV28 with TRBJ2-3; a possible D gene is TRBD2 (5 bases). Germline assignment: CDR1 MDHEN and CDR2 SYDVKM. This CDR3 has 14 amino acids. The ends were cut back, 5 bases at V and 7 bases at J, with 16 bases in the middle. CDR3 sequence: CASSPRTGSYTQYF. The CDR3 DNA is TGTGCCAGCAGTCCCCGGACGGGGTCGTATACGCAGTATTTT. The full variable domain, completed using reference TRBV28 and TRBJ2-3, is DVKVTQSSRYLVKRTGEKVFLECVQDMDHENMFWYRQDPGLGLRLIYFSYDVKMKEKGDIPEGYSVSREKKERFSLILESASTNQTSMYLCASSPRTGSYTQYFGPGTRLTVL.

This clone has a single count. The chain has TRBV27 and TRBJ1-6; 9 nucleotides line up with TRBD1. Germline CDR1 reads MNHEY; CDR2 reads SMNVEV (reference sequence). CDR3 length: 14 amino acids. V lost 5 bases to trimming and J lost 8 bases; unmatched junction nucleotides: 4. The CDR3 DNA is TGTGCCAGCAGTATATGGACAGGGGATTCACCCCTCCACTTT. Encoded protein: CASSIWTGDSPLHF.

The chain joins TRBV4-1 to TRBJ2-2, with 8 bases matching TRBD2. V shed 4 bases and J 4 bases; nucleotides not matched to a gene: 11. Germline assignment: CDR1 MGHRA and CDR2 YSYEKL. The CDR3 contains 17 residues. In nucleotides, the CDR3 is TGCGCCAGCAGCCCTAGGCAAGCGGGAGCTCGCACCGGGGAGCTGTTTTTT. As protein: CASSPRQAGARTGELFF.

This clone was found a few times. The chain has TRBV7-2 and TRBJ2-3; 11 nucleotides agree with TRBD2. Germline V CDR1 and CDR2: SGHTA, FQGNSA. The CDR3 has 15 amino acids. V gave up 0 bases and J gave up 5 bases; unmatched junction bases: 1. The CDR3, as DNA: TGTGCCAGCAGCTTAGCTAGCGGGAGGGGAGATACGCAGTATTTT. This encodes CASSLASGRGDTQYF.

The V gene is TRBV29-1, the J gene TRBJ2-4; 10 nucleotides agree with TRBD1. The germline gives CDR1 SQVTM, CDR2 ANQGSEA. This CDR3 is built from 13 residues. After removal of 6 bases from V and 4 bases from J, the junction contained 3 bases not matched to a gene. CDR3 amino acids: CSVRTGGKNIQYF. The CDR3 DNA reads TGCAGCGTGCGGACAGGGGGAAAAAACATTCAGTACTTC.

The chain recombines TRBV4-3 with TRBJ2-2; 12 bases are shared with TRBD2. The V segment lost 0 bases and the J segment 6 bases; nucleotides outside the gene matches: 5. The length of the CDR3 is 17 residues. The germline V gene has CDR1 LGHNA and CDR2 YSLEER. CDR3 residues: CASSQEALAGGSGELFF. The CDR3 DNA reads as TGCGCCAGCAGCCAAGAAGCGCTAGCGGGAGGGTCCGGGGAGCTGTTTTTT.

This rearrangement joins TRBV6-6 to TRBJ2-5; 11 bases align to TRBD1. The ends lost 4 bases at V and 4 bases at J; junction bases unmatched: 8. This CDR3 is built from 16 residues. Germline lookup yields CDR1 MNHNY and CDR2 SVGAGI (reference sequence). In DNA, the CDR3 is TGTGCCAGCAGTTTAGGACAGGGGGCTTATCGAGAGACCCAGTACTTC. Translation gives CASSLGQGAYRETQYF.

The chain couples TRBV27 to TRBJ2-7; 9 bases fit TRBD1. V lost 3 bases and J lost 5; bases outside the gene matches: 8. Germline assignment: CDR1 MNHEY and CDR2 SMNVEV (reference sequence). The CDR3 loop spans 15 amino acids. The DNA for the CDR3 is TGTGCCAGCAGTTTGACCGGGACAGGGTTGAACGAGCAGTACTTC. Its protein is CASSLTGTGLNEQYF.

V gene TRBV18 combines with J gene TRBJ2-3, with unresolved D. The length of the CDR3 is 15 residues. Trimming cost V 2 bases and J 2 bases, with 11 bases left between them. The germline CDR1 and CDR2 sequences are KGHSH and LQKENI. The chain's CDR3 is CASSPIFGSTDTQYF. As DNA, the CDR3 is TGTGCCAGCTCACCAATATTCGGGTCCACAGATACGCAGTATTTT.

V usage is TRBV4-2 and J usage is TRBJ1-4, with 8 bases aligning to TRBD1. This CDR3 is built from 15 residues. CDR1 LGHNA and CDR2 YNFKEQ come from the germline V gene. Trimming took 1 base from V and 5 from J; bases not matched to a gene: 3. The CDR3 reads CASSQVRGLNEKLFF. The CDR3, as DNA: TGTGCCAGCAGCCAAGTCAGGGGGCTGAATGAAAAACTGTTTTTT.

V is TRBV4-1 and J is TRBJ2-7; TRBD2 matches at 15 bases. The V gene's germline CDR1 is MGHRA and CDR2 YSYEKL. The CDR3 totals 17 residues. After removal of 3 bases from V and 5 bases from J, the junction contained 8 bases not matched to a gene. The CDR3 coding sequence is TGCGCCAGCAGCCAGGGACTAGCGGGAGGTTCCTTCCACGAGCAGTACTTC. Encoded protein: CASSQGLAGGSFHEQYF.

The chain recombines TRBV27 with TRBJ2-1; 8 nucleotides align to TRBD2. V was pared by 6 bases and J by 1 base, with 8 bases of the junction left unmatched. CDR3 size: 16 residues. Germline V gene data show CDR1 as MNHEY and CDR2 as SMNVEV (reference sequence). The CDR3 DNA is TGTGCCAGCAGCCCCCTAAGCGGGGGTTCCTACAATGAGCAGTTCTTC. It specifies CASSPLSGGSYNEQFF.

Only one count was recorded for this clone. This chain connects TRBV19 to TRBJ1-1, with TRBD1 matching 7 bases. Germline V gene sequence: CDR1 LNHDA, CDR2 SQIVND (reference sequence). J was trimmed by 1 base and V by 7 bases; bases with no gene match: 9. The CDR3 runs to 15 residues. The CDR3 reads CASKVYDRANTEAFF. As DNA, the CDR3 is TGTGCCAGTAAGGTGTATGACAGGGCGAACACTGAAGCTTTCTTT.

This chain joins TRBV5-1 and TRBJ2-1; possibly TRBD2 for D (5 bases). Trimming removed 0 bases from V and 2 bases from J, with 6 bases in between. The CDR3 totals 14 residues. Per the germline V gene, CDR1 is SGHRS and CDR2 is YFSETQ. CDR3 nucleotides: TGCGCCAGCAGCTTGGTCGGGGCCTACAATGAGCAGTTCTTC. This encodes CASSLVGAYNEQFF.

The rearrangement links TRBV7-2 to TRBJ2-3; D is possibly TRBD1 (6 bases). Germline V gene data show CDR1 as SGHTA and CDR2 as FQGNSA. CDR3 length equals 14 residues. V was pared by 5 bases and J by 1 base, with 10 bases between. CDR3 bases: TGTGCCAGCAGCAAAGGGGGTGGCACAGATACGCAGTATTTT. This codes for CASSKGGGTDTQYF.